This T cell receptor beta chain was recorded in a study of CD8 T cells in Susac syndrome. An input of roughly 0.5 to 1 ug of RNA was subjected to reverse transcription using random hexamers. Amplification of TCR beta CDR3 spanned 54 Vbeta and 13 Jbeta via immunoSEQ multiplex PCR. TCRdb re-derived calls from the immunoSEQ multiplex PCR reads in MiXCR, one entry per CDR3 protein. The sample records some 110,000 distinct CDR3 sequences, around 92% being singletons. Trimming at V came to 6 bases and at J to 3 bases, leaving 7 bases not matched to a gene. The CDR3 has 14 amino acids. Specimen: CD4+ T cells from PBMCs. The chain employs TRBV12-3 or TRBV12-4 and TRBJ1-2, with 7 bases identical to TRBD1. The receptor's source is a human donor with multiple sclerosis. CDR3 coding DNA: TGTGCCAGCAGGTCTCTGGGGACAGACTATGGCTACACCTTC. It specifies CASRSLGTDYGYTF.